Listed here is a single T cell receptor (beta chain). This clone's antigen is unknown. Per-base qualities were not stored, and no clone one base away is much larger. This sample was included in a study of cytotoxic CD8 clonotypes in ibrutinib-treated CLL (dated by TCRdb to the early 2020s). Study-wide context: The cohort included around 16 treatment-naive and about a dozen relapsed/refractory patients; around 18 were IGHV unmutated. Partial responses were observed in about 25 patients and complete responses in 2; after a median follow-up of around 68 months, remission was maintained in 14 patients and progression was observed in approximately 12. Response samples were obtained after a median of around 11 months of treatment, with a range of roughly 6 to 40 months. On average, each sample had 255,043 productive templates and around 100,000 productive rearrangements. Longitudinal samples were available for 26 of the 86 trial participants. Cryopreserved peripheral blood mononuclear cells were collected at three points: before therapy, at response, and at either sustained remission or disease progression. Every sample from remission and from progressive disease was obtained while the patients were still on ibrutinib. The study at large found these results: Lymph node repertoires were not examined, and the timing of sampling was not matched between patients in sustained remission and those whose disease progressed. Baseline clonality was found to be higher than that of age-matched healthy donors and was strongly correlated with circulating CD8+ T-cell counts. Public clonotypes were rare and either shrank or stayed stable during treatment, and the rise in clonality at ibrutinib response reflected expansion of private clonotypes. Clonality increased at ibrutinib response, stayed stable in sustained remission, and fell back toward baseline at progression.

V drops 1 base and J drops 4 bases, leaving 2 bases in between. The CDR1 and CDR2 encoded by the germline V gene are SGHTA and FQGNSA. Spanning cysteine to phenylalanine, the CDR3 consists of 11 amino acids. Only the CDR3 DNA is retained, 33 bases long and in frame from the first base. The time point label, as the study defines it: progressive disease on ibrutinib. For TCR beta library preparation, around 2 micrograms of genomic DNA were isolated from cryopreserved PBMCs. High-throughput TCR beta sequencing was performed on longitudinal blood samples from CLL patients receiving ibrutinib monotherapy. The patients were enrolled in a single-center, open-label phase 2 trial of ibrutinib monotherapy. A MiSeq instrument was used for deep resolution sequencing, which targeted depths ranging from 1 in 1 million up to 1 in 200,000 T cells, with coverage averaging 10x for each clonotype. The immunoSEQ hsTCRB Kit was used to generate the TCR beta libraries. Per the source publication's procedure: ImmunoSEQ Data Assistant and ImmunoSEQ Analyzer were used for data analysis, and V, D and J genes were assigned according to IMGT definitions. Clonality was computed as one minus normalized Shannon entropy of productive rearrangement frequencies, ranging from 0 to 1. Only overrepresented clonotypes making up at least 0.05% of the repertoire of each patient were included in the public clonotype analysis. Thirteen repertoires from age-matched healthy donors, obtained from immuneACCESS, served as clonality controls. The source is immuneACCESS, and TCRdb retained only in-frame sequences with V and J called. Part of the clones is not carried over; for the studies checked, unresolved V genes explain less than half of this, and the remainder is unexplained. V and J calls and clone size come straight from that table; D and trimming were deduced from the DNA. The sample contains 150,000 to 200,000 clones, approximately 90% of them found a single time. Of the sample, around 3% is held by the ten largest clones.

Recombination linked TRBV7-2 to TRBJ2-7; the D gene remains uncertain. The source material was PBMCs, sampled at disease progression, from a patient treated with ibrutinib. The TCR comes from a human donor with chronic lymphocytic leukemia. The CDR3 reads CASSLDYEQYF. The nucleotide sequence reads as follows: TGTGCCAGCAGCTTAGATTACGAGCAGTACTTC. Beyond the CDR3, the reference TRBV7-2 and TRBJ2-7 genes provide the residues; the full variable domain reads: GAGVSQSPSNKVTEKGKDVELRCDPISGHTALYWYRQSLGQGLEFLIYFQGNSAPDKSGLPSDRFSAERTGGSVSTLTIQRTQQEDSAVYLCASSLDYEQYFGPGTRLTVT.